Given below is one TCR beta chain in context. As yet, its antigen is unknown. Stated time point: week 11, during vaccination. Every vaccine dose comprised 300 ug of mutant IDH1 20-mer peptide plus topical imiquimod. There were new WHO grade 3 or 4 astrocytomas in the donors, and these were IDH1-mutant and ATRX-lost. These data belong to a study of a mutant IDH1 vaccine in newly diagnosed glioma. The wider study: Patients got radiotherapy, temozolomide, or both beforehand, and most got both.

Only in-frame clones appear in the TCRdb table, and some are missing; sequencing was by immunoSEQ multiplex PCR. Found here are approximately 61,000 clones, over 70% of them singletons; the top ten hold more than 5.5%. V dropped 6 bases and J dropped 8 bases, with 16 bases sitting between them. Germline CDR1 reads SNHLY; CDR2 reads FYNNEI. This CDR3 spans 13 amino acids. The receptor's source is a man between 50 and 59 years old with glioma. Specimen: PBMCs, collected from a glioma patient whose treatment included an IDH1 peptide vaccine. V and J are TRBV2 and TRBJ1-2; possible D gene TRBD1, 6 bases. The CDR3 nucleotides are TGTGCCAGCAGAGATACAGGGCCTATAGGCTACACCTTC. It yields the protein CASRDTGPIGYTF.